This entry concerns a single TCR beta chain. Its target is unknown. Other nucleotide sequences from this sample produce the same CDR3. With 60 Vbeta and 13 Jbeta primers, the PCR was carried out. The method was immunoSEQ multiplex PCR; TCRdb's version includes in-frame clones alone and lacks a portion of them. The repertoire holds roughly 100,000 clones, with around 80% as singletons. The sample belongs to a study of cytomegalovirus exposure and HLA in healthy donors. Study observations and caveats: The study listed some 160 cytomegalovirus-associated TCR beta chains. Prediction of most subjects' HLA-A and HLA-B alleles by TCR beta sequences was reportedly accurate. TCR beta V- and J-gene trimming was later associated with a missense DCLRE1C variant.

Trimming pared 4 bases from V and 4 bases from J, leaving 13 bases between. The germline V gene has CDR1 SQVTM and CDR2 ANQGSEA. The CDR3 has 13 amino acids. This TCR was recovered from a woman in her forties in good health and CMV-seronegative. The sample consisted of PBMCs. The rearrangement links TRBV29-1 to TRBJ1-2, with no clear D. The CDR3 sequence is CSVGHLLTYGYTF. CDR3 bases: TGCAGCGTTGGACACCTATTGACCTATGGCTACACCTTC. The whole variable domain, remainder taken from reference TRBV29-1 and TRBJ1-2, is SAVISQKPSRDICQRGTSLTIQCQVDSQVTMMFWYRQQPGQSLTLIATANQGSEATYESGFVIDKFPISRPNLTFSTLTVSNMSPEDSSIYLCSVGHLLTYGYTFGSGTRLTVV.